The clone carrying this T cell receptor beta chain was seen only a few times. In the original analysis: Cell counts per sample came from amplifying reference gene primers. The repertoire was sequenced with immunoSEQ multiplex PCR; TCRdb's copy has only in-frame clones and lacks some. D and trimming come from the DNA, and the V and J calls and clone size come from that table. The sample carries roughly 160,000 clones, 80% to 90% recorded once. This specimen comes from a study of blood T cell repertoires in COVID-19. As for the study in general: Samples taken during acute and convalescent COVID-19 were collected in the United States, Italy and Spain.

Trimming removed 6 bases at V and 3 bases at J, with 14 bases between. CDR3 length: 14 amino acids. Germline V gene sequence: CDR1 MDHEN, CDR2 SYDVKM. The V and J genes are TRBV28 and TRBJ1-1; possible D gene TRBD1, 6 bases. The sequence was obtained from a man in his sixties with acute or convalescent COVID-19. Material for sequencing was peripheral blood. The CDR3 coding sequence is TGTGCCAGCAGGGATGGGGGCAGAGACACTGAAGCTTTCTTT. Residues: CASRDGGRDTEAFF.